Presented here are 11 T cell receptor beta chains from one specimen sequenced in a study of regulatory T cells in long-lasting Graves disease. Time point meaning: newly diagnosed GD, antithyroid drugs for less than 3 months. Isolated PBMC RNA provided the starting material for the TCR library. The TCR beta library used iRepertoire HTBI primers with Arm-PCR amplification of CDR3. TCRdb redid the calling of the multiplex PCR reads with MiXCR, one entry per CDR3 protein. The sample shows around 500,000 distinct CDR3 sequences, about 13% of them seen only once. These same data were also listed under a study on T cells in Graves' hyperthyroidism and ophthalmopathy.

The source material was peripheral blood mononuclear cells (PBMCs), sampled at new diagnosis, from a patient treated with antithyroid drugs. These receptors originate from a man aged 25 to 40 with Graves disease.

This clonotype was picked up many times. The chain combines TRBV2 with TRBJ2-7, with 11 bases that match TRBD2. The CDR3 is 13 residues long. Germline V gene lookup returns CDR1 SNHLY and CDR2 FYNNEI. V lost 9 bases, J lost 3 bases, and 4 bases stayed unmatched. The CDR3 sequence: CARGTSGIYEQYF. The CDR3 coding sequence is TGTGCCAGAGGGACTAGCGGAATCTACGAGCAGTACTTC.

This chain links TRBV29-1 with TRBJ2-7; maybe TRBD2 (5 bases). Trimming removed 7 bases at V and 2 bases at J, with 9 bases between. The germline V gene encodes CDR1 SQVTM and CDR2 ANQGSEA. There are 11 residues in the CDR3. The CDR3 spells CSGGSPYEQYF. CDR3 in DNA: TGCAGCGGTGGGAGCCCCTACGAGCAGTACTTC.

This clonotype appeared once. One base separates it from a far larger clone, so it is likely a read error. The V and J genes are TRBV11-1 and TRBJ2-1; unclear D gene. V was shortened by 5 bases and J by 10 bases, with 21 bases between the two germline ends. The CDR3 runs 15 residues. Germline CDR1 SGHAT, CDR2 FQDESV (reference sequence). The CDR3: CASSQDWTTPYEQFF. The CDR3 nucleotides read TGTGCCAGCAGCCAGGATTGGACCACCCCCTACGAGCAGTTCTTC.

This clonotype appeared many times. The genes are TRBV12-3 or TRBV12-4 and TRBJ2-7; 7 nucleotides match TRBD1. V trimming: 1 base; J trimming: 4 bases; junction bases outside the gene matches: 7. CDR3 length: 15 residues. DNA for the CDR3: TGTGCCAGCAGTTTAGTTGGGACAGCCTTATACGAGCAGTACTTC. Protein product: CASSLVGTALYEQYF.

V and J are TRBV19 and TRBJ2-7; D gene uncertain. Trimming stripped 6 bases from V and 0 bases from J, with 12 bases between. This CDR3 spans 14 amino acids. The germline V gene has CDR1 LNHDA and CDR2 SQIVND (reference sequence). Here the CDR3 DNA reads TGTGCCAGTAGCGATCCGGGCGCCTCCTACGAGCAGTACTTC. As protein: CASSDPGASYEQYF.

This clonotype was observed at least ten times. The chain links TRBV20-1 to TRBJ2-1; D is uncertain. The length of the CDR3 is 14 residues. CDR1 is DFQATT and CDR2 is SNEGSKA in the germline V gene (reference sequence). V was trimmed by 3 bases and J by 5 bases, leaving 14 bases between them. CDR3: CSASPNSLDNEQFF. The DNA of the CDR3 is TGCAGTGCTAGCCCCAATAGCCTCGACAATGAGCAGTTCTTC.

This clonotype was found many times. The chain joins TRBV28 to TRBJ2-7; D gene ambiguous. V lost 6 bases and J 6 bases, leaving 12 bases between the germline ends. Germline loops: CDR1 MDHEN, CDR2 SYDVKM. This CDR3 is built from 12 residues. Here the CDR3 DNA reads TGTGCCAGCAGCGGACCGCGCTTCGAGCAGTACTTC. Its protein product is CASSGPRFEQYF.

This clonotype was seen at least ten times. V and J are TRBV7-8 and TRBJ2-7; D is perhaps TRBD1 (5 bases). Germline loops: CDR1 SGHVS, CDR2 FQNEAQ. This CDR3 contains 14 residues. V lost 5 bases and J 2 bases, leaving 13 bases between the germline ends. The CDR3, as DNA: TGTGCCAGCAGCCTTACGACAGTCCCCTACGAGCAGTACTTC. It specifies CASSLTTVPYEQYF.

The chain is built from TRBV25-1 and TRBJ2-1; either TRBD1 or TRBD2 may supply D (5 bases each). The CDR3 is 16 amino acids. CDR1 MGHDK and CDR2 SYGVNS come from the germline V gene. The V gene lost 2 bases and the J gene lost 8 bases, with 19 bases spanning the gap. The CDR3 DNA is TGTGCCAGCAGTGAAGCCGGGGCCGGGTACTTCGATGAGCAGTTCTTC. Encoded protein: CASSEAGAGYFDEQFF.

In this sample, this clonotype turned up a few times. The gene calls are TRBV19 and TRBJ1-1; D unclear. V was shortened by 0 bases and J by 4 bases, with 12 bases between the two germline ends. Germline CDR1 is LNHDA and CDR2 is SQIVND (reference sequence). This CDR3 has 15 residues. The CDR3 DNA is TGTGCCAGTAGTATAGATCGGGGATCTAGCACTGAAGCTTTCTTT. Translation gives CASSIDRGSSTEAFF. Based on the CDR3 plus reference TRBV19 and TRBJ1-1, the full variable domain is DGGITQSPKYLFRKEGQNVTLSCEQNLNHDAMYWYRQDPGQGLRLIYYSQIVNDFQKGDIAEGYSVSREKKESFPLTVTSAQKNPTAFYLCASSIDRGSSTEAFFGQGTRLTVV.

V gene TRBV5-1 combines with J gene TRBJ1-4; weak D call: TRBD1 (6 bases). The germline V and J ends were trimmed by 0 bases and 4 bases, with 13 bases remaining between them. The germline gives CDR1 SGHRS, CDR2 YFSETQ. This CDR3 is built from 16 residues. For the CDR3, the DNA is TGCGCCAGCAGCTTGGTCCCACAGGGAGGTAATGAAAAACTGTTTTTT. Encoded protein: CASSLVPQGGNEKLFF. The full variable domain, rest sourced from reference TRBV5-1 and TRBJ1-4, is KAGVTQTPRYLIKTRGQQVTLSCSPISGHRSVSWYQQTPGQGLQFLFEYFSETQRNKGNFPGRFSGRQFSNSRSEMNVSTLELGDSALYLCASSLVPQGGNEKLFFGSGTQLSVL.